Below, 30 T cell receptor beta chains from the same sample are listed, as sequenced in a study of cytomegalovirus exposure and HLA in healthy donors. Primers: 60 Vbeta forward and 13 Jbeta reverse. Using immunoSEQ multiplex PCR, the repertoire was profiled, and TCRdb retains in-frame clones only, with some absent. This table has about 120,000 clones, roughly 82% appearing once. Material for sequencing was PBMCs. These TCRs come from a human donor in good health.

The rearrangement links TRBV6-1 to TRBJ1-1; no clear D. Trimming left V 7 bases short and J 10 bases short, with 10 bases between. Per the germline V gene, CDR1 is MNHNS and CDR2 is SASEGT. This CDR3 region has 10 residues. CDR3: CASNAMRAFF. The CDR3 DNA follows: TGTGCCAGCAACGCGATGCGAGCTTTCTTT.

This sequence joins TRBV7-2 and TRBJ2-3, with TRBD2 as a possible D gene (5 bases). V was shortened by 5 bases and J by 0 bases, with 15 bases between the two germline ends. Germline CDR1 is SGHTA and CDR2 is FQGNSA. The CDR3 length is 16 residues. The CDR3 loop is CASSLLAGASTDTQYF. CDR3 in DNA: TGTGCCAGCAGCCTCCTCGCGGGCGCGAGCACAGATACGCAGTATTTT.

This clone appeared a few times. The V gene is TRBV2, the J gene TRBJ2-1; 10 nucleotides line up with TRBD1. CDR1 and CDR2 from the germline V gene are SNHLY and FYNNEI. V gave up 7 bases and J gave up 7 bases; unmatched junction bases: 10. The CDR3 sequence is 15 residues long. The CDR3 sequence: CASTDLGQGGNEQFF. The CDR3 DNA sequence: TGTGCCAGCACTGATTTAGGACAGGGGGGAAATGAGCAGTTCTTC.

V usage is TRBV27 and J usage is TRBJ2-3; no firm D call. V was shortened by 2 bases and J by 6 bases, with 9 bases between the two germline ends. This CDR3 is built from 13 residues. The germline CDR1 and CDR2 sequences are MNHEY and SMNVEV (reference sequence). The CDR3 nucleotides are TGTGCCAGCAGTTTAGCCCTATGGGATACGCAGTATTTT. Amino acid sequence: CASSLALWDTQYF.

The genes are TRBV15 and TRBJ2-5; the D gene is possibly TRBD2 (6 bases). The CDR3 consists of 16 residues. In germline, CDR1 is LNHNV, CDR2 YYDKDF (reference sequence). V dropped 5 bases and J dropped 4 bases, with 20 bases sitting between them. This CDR3 is CATSWWRGRVGETQYF. The CDR3 DNA sequence: TGTGCCACCAGCTGGTGGCGGGGCAGGGTAGGAGAGACCCAGTACTTC.

The CDR3 nucleotides are TGTGCCACTACACAGTGGGGGGGGAGAACTGAAGCTTTCTTT. Protein product: CATTQWGGRTEAFF. The V call is TRBV27, the J call TRBJ1-1, with D maybe TRBD1 (5 bases). Trimming shortened V by 10 bases and J by 5 bases, and 20 bases separated the two germline ends. Germline V gives CDR1 MNHEY, CDR2 SMNVEV (reference sequence). The CDR3 sequence is 14 residues long.

The chain couples TRBV6-6 to TRBJ2-2; 8 bases line up with TRBD2. CDR1 MNHNY and CDR2 SVGAGI come from the germline V gene (reference sequence). This CDR3 region has 15 residues. The junction had 5 bases not matched to a gene; V was cut back by 4 bases and J by 4 bases. The CDR3 DNA reads TGTGCCAGCAGTTTGACCCGGGAGGGCACCGGGGAGCTGTTTTTT. This sequence encodes CASSLTREGTGELFF.

Comments on this clone: At one boundary the junction diverges from the germline segment, which might be a read error. The genes are TRBV29-1 and TRBJ2-4, with D perhaps matching TRBD1 (6 bases). CDR1 and CDR2 (germline): SQVTM, ANQGSEA. The CDR3 length is 14 residues. DNA for the CDR3: TGCAGCGCCTCGGACAGCTTAGCCAAAAACAGTCAGTACTTC. This encodes CSASDSLAKNSQYF.

The CDR3 coding sequence is TGCGCCAGCAGCGTGTTGGCAATCACTAGCGAAACGCAGTATTTT. This encodes CASSVLAITSETQYF. This chain uses TRBV5-1 with TRBJ2-3, with 7 bases identical to TRBD2. The CDR3 totals 15 residues. Looked up from germline, CDR1 is SGHRS and CDR2 is YFSETQ. V was clipped by 4 bases and J by 9 bases; unmatched bases: 14.

This rearrangement joins TRBV5-1 to TRBJ1-4, with 8 bases fitting TRBD1. After removal of 5 bases from V and 6 bases from J, the junction contained 3 bases not matched to a gene. This CDR3 region has 13 residues. In germline, CDR1 is SGHRS, CDR2 YFSETQ. The CDR3 coding sequence is TGCGCCAGCAGACAGGGGGTTTATGAAAAACTGTTTTTT. Protein sequence: CASRQGVYEKLFF.

This clone is a singleton in its sample. The chain employs TRBV11-3 and TRBJ2-1; unclear D gene. Between the trimmed V and J ends, which lost 5 bases and 0 bases, there was a span of 17 bases. There are 17 residues in the CDR3. CDR1 and CDR2 (germline): SGHNT, YENEEA. The CDR3 bases are TGTGCCAGCAGCCCCCCTGAGTTGTCGAGCTCCTACAATGAGCAGTTCTTC. Translated, it gives CASSPPELSSSYNEQFF.

The V gene is TRBV30, the J gene TRBJ1-5; D may be TRBD1 (6 bases). Trimming left V 1 base short and J 2 bases short, with 9 bases between. The CDR3 is made up of 14 amino acids. CDR1 and CDR2 (germline): GTSNPN, SVGIG (reference sequence). The DNA of the CDR3 is TGTGCCTGGAGTGCCTCAGGGGGCAATCAGCCCCAGCATTTT. It translates to CAWSASGGNQPQHF.

This rearrangement joins TRBV10-2 to TRBJ2-1; TRBD1 aligns across 8 bases. V dropped 5 bases and J dropped 7; count of bases not matched to a gene: 10. Germline CDR1 WSHSY, CDR2 SAAADI. There are 15 residues in the CDR3. CDR3 residues: CASSSDRGYRNEQFF. The CDR3 nucleotides read TGCGCCAGCAGTTCAGACAGGGGATATCGAAATGAGCAGTTCTTC.

The chain combines TRBV7-2 with TRBJ2-3; no clear D gene. CDR1 SGHTA and CDR2 FQGNSA come from the germline V gene. V dropped 5 bases and J dropped 0 bases, with 12 bases sitting between them. This CDR3 contains 15 residues. CDR3 sequence (DNA): TGTGCCAGCAGCCAAACCCCAACTAGCACAGATACGCAGTATTTT. Translating it yields CASSQTPTSTDTQYF.

The V and J genes are TRBV28 and TRBJ2-1; unclear D gene. V shed 7 bases and J shed 8 bases, with 12 bases lying between them. The CDR3 loop spans 12 amino acids. Germline lookup yields CDR1 MDHEN and CDR2 SYDVKM. The CDR3 DNA reads as TGTGCCAGCATGGGCCCCCTCGATGAGCAGTTCTTC. This encodes CASMGPLDEQFF.

This chain uses TRBV5-6 with TRBJ2-4; no firm D call. This CDR3 is built from 14 residues. The germline gives CDR1 SGHDT, CDR2 YYEEEE. V gave up 1 base and J gave up 1 base, with 6 bases separating them. Here the CDR3 reads CASSLLSAKNIQYF. The CDR3 DNA is TGTGCCAGCAGCTTGCTAAGCGCCAAAAACATTCAGTACTTC.

The genes are TRBV7-9 and TRBJ1-1; 10 nucleotides align to TRBD1. The germline V gene has CDR1 SEHNR and CDR2 FQNEAQ (reference sequence). This CDR3 spans 16 amino acids. After removal of 5 bases from V and 1 base from J, the junction contained 7 bases not matched to a gene. The CDR3 sequence is CASSQPTGGGNTEAFF. CDR3 DNA sequence: TGTGCCAGCAGCCAGCCGACAGGGGGCGGGAACACTGAAGCTTTCTTT. Together with reference TRBV7-9 and TRBJ1-1, the CDR3 gives the full variable domain: DTGVSQNPRHKITKRGQNVTFRCDPISEHNRLYWYRQTLGQGPEFLTYFQNEAQLEKSRLLSDRFSAERPKGSFSTLEIQRTEQGDSAMYLCASSQPTGGGNTEAFFGQGTRLTVV.

This clone showed up just a few times. The J gene is TRBJ2-7, the V gene TRBV6-5; the D is unclear. The CDR3 totals 13 residues. V lost 5 bases, J lost 2 bases, and 10 bases lay in between. Germline assignment: CDR1 MNHEY and CDR2 SVGAGI. As DNA, the CDR3 is TGTGCCAGCAGTCCTTCGGAGCCCTACGAGCAGTACTTC. Amino acid sequence: CASSPSEPYEQYF.

This rearrangement joins TRBV2 to TRBJ1-2; 11 nucleotides align to TRBD1. Germline V gene data show CDR1 as SNHLY and CDR2 as FYNNEI. The CDR3 length is 12 residues. Trimming cost V 8 bases and J 7 bases; bases outside gene matches: 3. CDR3 nucleotide sequence: TGTGCCAGCGGGGGACAGGGGGGTGGCTACACCTTC. Translating gives CASGGQGGGYTF.

This clone was picked up a small number of times. The gene calls are TRBV27 and TRBJ1-2; 8 bases match TRBD1. J gave up 6 bases and V 3 bases, and 9 bases lay outside the gene matches. The CDR3 consists of 15 residues. The germline gives CDR1 MNHEY, CDR2 SMNVEV (reference sequence). This CDR3 reads CASSFISRGRDGYTF. CDR3 nucleotide sequence: TGTGCCAGCAGTTTTATTTCCAGGGGGCGAGATGGCTACACCTTC.

The rearrangement links TRBV18 to TRBJ2-2; 8 nucleotides agree with TRBD1. The CDR3 loop spans 17 amino acids. In germline, CDR1 is KGHSH, CDR2 LQKENI. Trimming at V came to 6 bases and at J to 2 bases, leaving 11 bases not matched to a gene. In DNA, the CDR3 is TGTGCCAGCTCGTTCACGGACAGGGAAAGAAACACCGGGGAGCTGTTTTTT. Translation gives CASSFTDRERNTGELFF. The full variable domain, in which reference TRBV18 and TRBJ2-2 provide the parts outside the CDR3, is NAGVMQNPRHLVRRRGQEARLRCSPMKGHSHVYWYRQLPEEGLKFMVYLQKENIIDESGMPKERFSAEFPKEGPSILRIQQVVRGDSAAYFCASSFTDRERNTGELFFGEGSRLTVL.

This chain links TRBV5-4 with TRBJ1-2, with a possible D match to TRBD1 (5 bases). From germline, CDR1 is SGHNT and CDR2 YYREEE (reference sequence). CDR3 size: 13 residues. V was shortened by 0 bases and J by 2 bases, with 5 bases between the two germline ends. The CDR3 here is CASSLDRNYGYTF. For the CDR3, the DNA is TGTGCCAGCAGCTTGGACAGGAACTATGGCTACACCTTC.

The V call is TRBV28, the J call TRBJ1-3; D unresolved. The CDR3 has 14 amino acids. V lost 3 bases to trimming and J lost 4 bases, with 10 bases between them. CDR1 and CDR2 (germline): MDHEN, SYDVKM. In DNA form, the CDR3 reads TGTGCCAGCAGTTTCCGAGGAGCGGGAAACACCATATATTTT. Amino acids: CASSFRGAGNTIYF.

The chain is built from TRBV6-5 and TRBJ2-5, with D perhaps matching TRBD1 (6 bases). CDR3 length: 13 amino acids. With 5 bases removed from V and 7 bases from J, the gap between germline ends came to 14 bases. Germline V CDR1 and CDR2: MNHEY, SVGAGI. The CDR3 loop is CASSALGAATQYF. The DNA of the CDR3 is TGTGCCAGCAGTGCTCTGGGGGCGGCGACCCAGTACTTC.

The V call is TRBV5-4, the J call TRBJ1-3; a possible D gene is TRBD1 (5 bases). Germline values: CDR1 SGHNT, CDR2 YYREEE (reference sequence). The CDR3 loop spans 13 amino acids. V shed 5 bases and J shed 11 bases, with 17 bases lying between them. CDR3 in amino acids: CASSYGPGEAIYF. As DNA, the CDR3 is TGTGCCAGCAGTTACGGTCCGGGGGAGGCCATATATTTT.

This sequence joins TRBV7-9 and TRBJ2-3, with a tentative D call TRBD1 (5 bases). The length of the CDR3 is 14 residues. The V end lost 1 base, the J end lost 4 bases, and 9 bases lay between the germline ends. The germline V gene encodes CDR1 SEHNR and CDR2 FQNEAQ (reference sequence). The CDR3 loop reads CASSLEGLSDTQYF. The CDR3, as DNA: TGTGCCAGCAGCTTAGAGGGGTTGTCAGATACGCAGTATTTT.

J is TRBJ1-5 and V is TRBV27; TRBD1 agrees at 7 bases. Trimming removed 2 bases from V and 0 bases from J; junction bases left unmatched: 10. Germline V lookup: CDR1 MNHEY, CDR2 SMNVEV (reference sequence). The CDR3 length is 18 residues. CDR3 bases: TGTGCCAGCAGTTTAGGAACAGGGGCACCGAATAGCAATCAGCCCCAGCATTTT. Residues: CASSLGTGAPNSNQPQHF.

The V gene is TRBV10-3, the J gene TRBJ2-1, with D possibly TRBD2 on 7 matching bases. Deletions cut 8 bases from V and 0 bases from J, with 14 bases between. The V gene's germline CDR1 is ENHRY and CDR2 SYGVKD. This CDR3 is built from 15 residues. CDR3 in amino acids: CAISPAGASYNEQFF. In DNA, the CDR3 is TGTGCCATCTCCCCGGCGGGGGCCTCCTACAATGAGCAGTTCTTC.

The gene calls are TRBV19 and TRBJ1-5; tentatively, D is TRBD1 (5 bases). V was pared by 6 bases and J by 3 bases, with 12 bases between. The CDR3 has 14 amino acids. The V gene's germline CDR1 is LNHDA and CDR2 SQIVND (reference sequence). The CDR3 region has the DNA TGTGCCAGTAGGACAGACTTGTACAATCAGCCCCAGCATTTT. Protein sequence: CASRTDLYNQPQHF.

V is TRBV6-4 and J is TRBJ1-2, with a weak D call TRBD1 (5 bases). V was shortened by 3 bases and J by 2 bases, with 10 bases between the two germline ends. This CDR3 is 14 amino acids long. Per germline, CDR1 MRHNA and CDR2 SNTAGT. CDR3 in DNA: TGTGCCAGCAGTGATCAGGGATCAAACTATGGCTACACCTTC. Its translation: CASSDQGSNYGYTF.